The 21 T cell receptor beta chains in this list originate from one sample, sequenced in a study of identical twins. MiXCR, applied by TCRdb to the 5' RACE reads, yields one record per CDR3 protein. The repertoire has 220,000 or so distinct CDR3 sequences, approximately 7% of them found once; the top ten carry more than 3%. The same sample was also used in a study of yellow fever vaccine responses in identical twins.

The material sequenced was memory (CD45RO+) T cells sorted from blood. The receptors were gathered from a woman younger than 35 in good health.

This chain uses TRBV29-1 with TRBJ1-2; D not resolved. V was clipped by 4 bases and J by 2 bases, with 17 bases between them. The CDR3 sequence is 15 residues long. CDR1 SQVTM and CDR2 ANQGSEA come from the germline V gene. The CDR3 bases are TGCAGCGTTGTGGGCGGACTAAAACAAAACTATGGCTACACCTTC. Its translation: CSVVGGLKQNYGYTF.

This clonotype was counted only a few times. The rearrangement links TRBV20-1 to TRBJ2-5; TRBD2 aligns across 9 bases. CDR1 is DFQATT and CDR2 is SNEGSKA in the germline V gene (reference sequence). The CDR3 contains 16 residues. Trimming took 0 bases from V and 0 from J; bases not matched to a gene: 5. CDR3 sequence (DNA): TGCAGTGCTAGAGATCCTAGCGGGGCCCACCAAGAGACCCAGTACTTC. Amino acid sequence: CSARDPSGAHQETQYF.

This chain links TRBV6-1 with TRBJ2-2, with D possibly TRBD1 on 6 matching bases. Trimming left V 6 bases short and J 7 bases short, with 18 bases between. Per germline, CDR1 MNHNS and CDR2 SASEGT. This CDR3 has 15 amino acids. The CDR3 protein is CASRTGRGKGGELFF. The CDR3 DNA reads TGTGCCAGCAGAACAGGGAGAGGGAAAGGCGGGGAGCTGTTTTTT.

This clonotype turned up a few times. The rearrangement uses TRBV6-1 and TRBJ2-1; D not certain. V lost 2 bases and J 3 bases, leaving 2 bases between the germline ends. Germline CDR1 reads MNHNS; CDR2 reads SASEGT. The CDR3 is made up of 12 amino acids. The CDR3: CASSENYNEQFF. The CDR3 DNA reads as TGTGCCAGCAGTGAAAACTACAATGAGCAGTTCTTC.

CDR3 loop: CASSGTTSGRGDEQFF. CDR3 DNA: TGTGCCAGCAGCGGAACGACTAGCGGGAGAGGGGATGAGCAGTTCTTC. This rearrangement joins TRBV9 to TRBJ2-1; 12 positions match TRBD2. The V and J ends lost 3 bases and 8 bases, in that order; junction bases with no gene match: 9. This CDR3 comprises 16 residues. Germline V CDR1 and CDR2: SGDLS, YYNGEE.

This clonotype was counted only a few times. The rearrangement uses TRBV5-1 and TRBJ2-3; D remains ambiguous. Trimming took off 6 bases at V and 8 bases at J, with 13 bases between the two ends. Germline V lookup: CDR1 SGHRS, CDR2 YFSETQ. CDR3 length equals 12 residues. CDR3 protein: CASKGDWGTQYF. The CDR3 DNA reads TGCGCCAGCAAAGGCGACTGGGGTACGCAGTATTTT.

The CDR3, as DNA: TGTGCCAGCAGCCAAGGGCGGGGGCTGGGCGAGCAGTACTTC. This translates into CASSQGRGLGEQYF. The chain joins TRBV3-1 to TRBJ2-7; D is possibly TRBD2 (7 bases). Germline V CDR1 and CDR2: LGHDT, YNNKEL (reference sequence). Between the trimmed V and J ends, which lost 1 base and 6 bases, there was a span of 13 bases. The CDR3 runs to 14 residues.

In this sample, this clonotype turned up many times. The rearrangement joins TRBV7-8 to TRBJ2-1, with TRBD1 matching over 12 bases. The length of the CDR3 is 16 residues. Germline V gene sequence: CDR1 SGHVS, CDR2 FQNEAQ. Trimming removed 5 bases from V and 6 bases from J; junction bases left unmatched: 8. The CDR3 DNA reads as TGTGCCAGCAGCAAGGAGGGACAGGGGGCGTTCAATGAGCAGTTCTTC. As protein: CASSKEGQGAFNEQFF.

This clonotype was seen a few times. This rearrangement joins TRBV5-1 to TRBJ1-2; 9 bases are a match to TRBD1. The J segment lost 6 bases and the V segment lost 4 bases, leaving 10 bases of the junction unmatched. The CDR3 runs 15 residues. CDR1 is SGHRS and CDR2 is YFSETQ in the germline V gene. The CDR3 spells CASSPNTGTGNGYTF. The CDR3 DNA is TGCGCCAGCAGCCCGAATACCGGGACAGGGAATGGCTACACCTTC.

The genes are TRBV20-1 and TRBJ2-5, with 8 bases aligning to TRBD1. The CDR3 covers 14 residues. CDR1 is DFQATT, CDR2 SNEGSKA, per germline (reference sequence). V lost 5 bases and J lost 1; bases outside the gene matches: 6. The CDR3, as DNA: TGCAGTGCTTACCGGACAGGGCCCCAAGAGACCCAGTACTTC. Its translation: CSAYRTGPQETQYF.

The sample holds a few counts of this clonotype. V is TRBV9 and J is TRBJ2-2; D not certain. Deletions cut 4 bases from V and 2 bases from J, with 9 bases between. CDR1 is SGDLS, CDR2 YYNGEE, per germline. The CDR3 length is 14 residues. The CDR3: CASSPRPNTGELFF. The CDR3 nucleotides are TGTGCCAGCAGCCCCCGACCCAACACCGGGGAGCTGTTTTTT.

This rearrangement joins TRBV11-2 to TRBJ1-4, with 7 bases matching TRBD1. The CDR3 has 17 amino acids. The germline gives CDR1 SGHAT, CDR2 FQNNGV. V lost 5 bases to trimming and J lost 0 bases; unmatched junction nucleotides: 9. The CDR3 reads CASSRDSNPATNEKLFF. The CDR3 DNA reads as TGTGCCAGCAGCCGGGACAGTAACCCTGCAACTAATGAAAAACTGTTTTTT. The full variable domain, in which reference TRBV11-2 and TRBJ1-4 provide the parts outside the CDR3, is EAGVAQSPRYKIIEKRQSVAFWCNPISGHATLYWYQQILGQGPKLLIQFQNNGVVDDSQLPKDRFSAERLKGVDSTLKIQPAKLEDSAVYLCASSRDSNPATNEKLFFGSGTQLSVL.

This clonotype has a handful of counts. The V gene is TRBV2, the J gene TRBJ2-5; D not resolved. In germline, CDR1 is SNHLY, CDR2 FYNNEI. The CDR3 sequence is 16 residues long. Deletions cut 7 bases from V and 0 bases from J, with 18 bases between. The CDR3 nucleotides are TGTGCCAGCACCTTCGAAGGGCAGTTGTACCAAGAGACCCAGTACTTC. The encoded protein is CASTFEGQLYQETQYF.

The sample holds a few counts of this clonotype. The chain joins TRBV3-1 to TRBJ2-3; D unclear. The germline gives CDR1 LGHDT, CDR2 YNNKEL (reference sequence). This CDR3 has 15 amino acids. V lost 1 base and J 2 bases, leaving 10 bases between the germline ends. The CDR3 coding sequence is TGTGCCAGCAGCCAAGTTGGTGGGAACACAGATACGCAGTATTTT. Its translation: CASSQVGGNTDTQYF.

In this sample, this clonotype turned up a few times. The rearrangement links TRBV2 to TRBJ2-7; 8 nucleotides align to TRBD2. The CDR3 length is 15 residues. CDR1 is SNHLY, CDR2 FYNNEI, per germline. The V and J ends lost 3 bases and 1 base, in that order; junction bases with no gene match: 5. CDR3 DNA: TGTGCCAGCAGTGATATGCGGGGGGCTTCCTACGAGCAGTACTTC. Translating it yields CASSDMRGASYEQYF.

This clonotype was detected only a few times. The chain links TRBV20-1 to TRBJ2-3, with TRBD2 matching over 8 bases. This CDR3 is built from 14 residues. Germline CDR1 is DFQATT and CDR2 is SNEGSKA (reference sequence). Germline trimming cut 3 bases from V and 3 bases from J; bases unmatched to any gene: 5. The CDR3 DNA is TGCAGTGCTAGCAAGCGGGAGAAAACAGATACGCAGTATTTT. It specifies CSASKREKTDTQYF.

This clonotype has a count of ten or more. This chain links TRBV12-3 or TRBV12-4 with TRBJ2-5, with 11 bases identical to TRBD1. This CDR3 comprises 15 residues. Trimming at V came to 6 bases and at J to 2 bases, leaving 5 bases not matched to a gene. CDR3 protein: CASRRDRGAQETQYF. CDR3 DNA: TGTGCCAGCAGAAGGGACAGGGGGGCACAAGAGACCCAGTACTTC.

In its sample, this clonotype was seen a few times. The rearrangement uses TRBV11-2 and TRBJ2-5; D is unresolved. The CDR3 extends over 14 amino acids. Trimming pared 2 bases from V and 4 bases from J, leaving 11 bases between. Germline CDR1 is SGHAT and CDR2 is FQNNGV. The CDR3 nucleotides are TGTGCCAGCAGCTTAAGTAGTTGGGGAGAGACCCAGTACTTC. It yields the protein CASSLSSWGETQYF.

The sample holds many counts of this clonotype. The rearrangement links TRBV5-1 to TRBJ2-4; no definite D call. In germline, CDR1 is SGHRS, CDR2 YFSETQ. Trimming took 0 bases from V and 4 from J, leaving 5 bases between them. This CDR3 is 13 amino acids long. CDR3 amino acids: CASSLDMKNIQYF. The CDR3 region has the DNA TGCGCCAGCAGCTTGGATATGAAAAACATTCAGTACTTC.

This sequence joins TRBV5-1 and TRBJ1-6; 9 positions agree with TRBD1. The CDR3 length is 18 residues. V was clipped by 4 bases and J by 6 bases; unmatched bases: 14. Germline lookup yields CDR1 SGHRS and CDR2 YFSETQ. The DNA of the CDR3 is TGCGCCAGCAGCCGGACAGGGGTCCCTGCCTCGGGTAATTCACCCCTCCACTTT. Its translation: CASSRTGVPASGNSPLHF.

The sample holds a few counts of this clonotype. The genes are TRBV2 and TRBJ2-1, with TRBD1 as a possible D gene (6 bases). This CDR3 spans 11 amino acids. Per the germline V gene, CDR1 is SNHLY and CDR2 is FYNNEI. The V and J ends lost 7 bases and 8 bases respectively, with 9 bases between them. The CDR3 DNA follows: TGTGCCAGCAACAGGGACGATGAGCAGTTCTTC. This sequence encodes CASNRDDEQFF.